This section outlines one TCR beta chain sequence together with its context. The specificity of this receptor is unknown. One base away there is no much larger clone; base qualities are not given. The CDR3 runs 13 amino acids, cysteine and phenylalanine included. Just CDR3 DNA is preserved here, 39 bases in frame from base 1. The V and J ends are trimmed by 2 bases and 6 bases, leaving 7 bases between them. Taken from the germline V gene, the CDR1 and CDR2 loops are LGHNT and FRNRAP. Libraries of naive CD8 T cells were built from anywhere between about 19,000 and 1,100,000 sorted cells, with 10%, 30% or 50% of the purified RNA used. On a BD FACSAria II, naive CD8 T cells were FACS-sorted as CD8+CD4-CCR7+CD45RA+ and collected into RLT Plus buffer. To test detection sensitivity, Jurkat RNA equal to approximately ten TCR copies was added to samples of about 20,000-1,000,000 naive CD8 T cells. CD8 T cells were enriched with RosetteSep CD8+ T Cell Enrichment Cocktail and Ficoll-Paque, followed by ACK red cell lysis.

This sample was included in a study of molecular identifiers for immune sequencing clone quantification (dated by TCRdb to 2016 to 2018). For the study in its entirety: For a replicate experiment, RNA from approximately 20,000 or 100,000 naive CD8 T cells was divided into five aliquots, of which four were sequenced. The study was a methods study using CD8 T cells to benchmark molecular-identifier clustering-based TCR repertoire sequencing (MIDCIRS) and TCR RNA copy counting.

Receptor libraries were prepared by PCR. Sequencing took place on a NextSeq 500. Bulk TCR libraries were generated as previously described, with the TCR primers listed in Table S5 used. Purification of total RNA was performed with the Qiagen AllPrep DNA/RNA kit. Reads from multiple sequencing runs of the same library were pooled before analysis. The paper's processing steps were these. Reads were retained only if an exact TCR constant sequence was present, and the retained reads were trimmed to 150 nt and grouped according to their 12-nt molecular barcodes. Reads in each barcode group were sub-clustered using a 15% Levenshtein threshold, and a quality-weighted consensus sequence was built for each RNA molecule. Non-functional sequences were discarded, and so were lower-count sequences lying one edit away from another sequence. Based on a fit of two negative binomial distributions, barcode sub-clusters having less than 20% of the maximum read count were discarded. TCRdb trimmed the raw reads at Q25, called clones with MiXCR and kept productive beta chains. Rows with a matching CDR3 protein are joined into one entry that keeps the most common DNA and genes. It is TCRdb's table, rather than the study itself, that gives the V and J calls and clone size. Here the sample has more than 550,000 distinct CDR3 sequences; about 25% occur a single time. Together, the top ten hold about 0.84% of the sample.

Overall study results and their limits: Naive libraries contained spiked-in Jurkat TCR RNA (roughly 10 copies' worth), which is not part of the donor repertoire. When barcode sub-clustering was not used, chimeric consensus sequences inflated TCR diversity, with chimeras reaching as high as 47%. Spiked-in Jurkat TCR RNA equal to a single cell's worth was reported to be detectable even within one million naive CD8 T cells. Modeling indicated 2.5 to 3.5 TCR RNA copies recovered per cell, compared with approximately 10 by digital PCR, which implies a capture efficiency of about 27%. Identical TCR molecules sharing a barcode could cause highly expanded clone sizes to be underestimated. In CMV-specific effector cells, clones with more than 20 RNA copies accounted for over 99% of molecules, whereas in naive cells such clones accounted for under 1%.

The receptor was derived from a human donor in good health. Some libraries in this study had Jurkat cell RNA spiked in. Sample: naive CD8+ T cells from blood, with Jurkat cell RNA spiked in. Explained via the paper, the cell subset or site label denotes: FACS-sorted CD8+CD4-CCR7+CD45RA+ naive T cells. The chain was built from TRBV12-5 and TRBJ2-2; the D segment cannot be called with confidence. DNA sequence: TGTGCTAGTGGTTTGCTCGGAGCCGGGGAGCTGTTTTTT. It translates as CASGLLGAGELFF.